These T cell receptor beta chains were read from a single sample in a study of Ad26.COV2.S vaccination and SARS-CoV-2 variants. The data were produced by immunoSEQ multiplex PCR, yet TCRdb's version contains in-frame clones alone and is incomplete. Found here are tens of thousands of clones, more than 70% of them singletons; the top ten hold about a sixth. Here the sequenced sample was peripheral blood, taken after recovery from COVID-19. These receptor sequences come from a human donor who had recovered from COVID-19. CDR3s include the opening cysteine and the closing phenylalanine or tryptophan. The D gene is left open where the match is weak.

j_call v_call d_call cdr3_aa cdr3_nt
TRBJ2-7 TRBV4-2 NA CASSHGWPSEQYF TGTGCCAGCAGCCATGGGTGGCCCTCCGAGCAGTACTTC
TRBJ2-7 TRBV3-1/TRBV3-2 TRBD2 CASSQQPAGGSYEQYF TGTGCCAGCAGCCAACAACCAGCGGGAGGGTCCTACGAGCAGTACTTC
TRBJ2-2 TRBV4-2 NA CASSRRTGELFF TGTGCCAGCAGCCGGAGGACCGGGGAGCTGTTTTTT
TRBJ1-5 TRBV10-2 TRBD1 CASLDRDRGNQPQHF TGCGCCAGTCTCGACCGGGACAGGGGCAATCAGCCCCAGCATTTT
TRBJ2-3 TRBV20-1 TRBD1 CSASFTGVSDTQYF TGCAGTGCTAGTTTCACAGGGGTGTCAGATACGCAGTATTTT
TRBJ1-1 TRBV19 NA CASSIGQGLERAFF TGTGCCAGTAGTATCGGGCAGGGGCTAGAGCGGGCTTTCTTT
TRBJ2-1 TRBV5-1 NA CASSFEGGAYNEQFF TGCGCCAGCAGCTTCGAGGGAGGAGCCTACAATGAGCAGTTCTTC
TRBJ1-5 TRBV29-1 NA CSVIEESNQPQHF TGCAGCGTCATTGAGGAGAGCAATCAGCCCCAGCATTTT
TRBJ2-5 TRBV12-2 NA CASRLLTGPPGETQYF TGTGCAAGTCGCTTACTCACCGGGCCCCCCGGTGAGACCCAGTACTTC
TRBJ2-1 TRBV9 NA CASSVADSGLYNEQFF TGTGCCAGCAGCGTAGCAGACAGCGGCCTATACAATGAGCAGTTCTTC
TRBJ1-2 TRBV27 NA CASSPRPVRPSYGYTF TGTGCCAGCAGTCCCCGCCCTGTACGGCCTTCCTATGGCTACACCTTC
TRBJ2-1 TRBV6-6 NA CAARATPNEQFF TGTGCCGCCCGCGCCACCCCCAATGAGCAGTTCTTC
TRBJ2-1 TRBV11-2 NA CASSLSSVYEQFF TGTGCCAGCAGCTTATCGTCGGTGTATGAGCAGTTCTTC
TRBJ2-3 TRBV19 NA CASSIAFQGPDTQYF TGTGCCAGTAGTATAGCCTTCCAGGGCCCAGATACGCAGTATTTT
TRBJ2-7 TRBV6-2/TRBV6-3 TRBD1 CASSSDRAPYEQYF TGTGCCAGCAGCTCCGACAGGGCCCCCTACGAGCAGTACTTC
TRBJ2-3 TRBV2 TRBD2 CASRTPSGSGADTQYF TGTGCCAGCAGGACCCCTAGCGGGAGTGGCGCAGATACGCAGTATTTT
TRBJ1-2 TRBV7-9 NA CASSRNDESYGYTF TGTGCCAGCAGCAGAAACGATGAGAGCTATGGCTACACCTTC
TRBJ2-1 TRBV19 TRBD2 CASSRSGTTTSYNEQFF TGTGCCAGTAGTAGAAGCGGGACTACAACCTCCTACAATGAGCAGTTCTTC
TRBJ2-1 TRBV28 NA CASSSSEGLGSLDNEQFF TGTGCCAGCAGTTCCAGCGAGGGATTGGGCAGCTTGGACAATGAGCAGTTCTTC
TRBJ1-6 TRBV5-1 NA CASSLAPGDSPLHF TGCGCCAGCAGCTTGGCACCGGGGGACTCACCCCTCCACTTT
TRBJ1-2 TRBV5-4 NA CASSLPGGDRVLSVYTF TGTGCCAGCAGCTTGCCCGGCGGGGACCGAGTTTTGAGTGTCTACACCTTC
TRBJ2-7 TRBV7-8 TRBD1 CASSLTDRGVFYEQYF TGTGCCAGCAGCTTAACCGACAGGGGTGTCTTCTACGAGCAGTACTTC